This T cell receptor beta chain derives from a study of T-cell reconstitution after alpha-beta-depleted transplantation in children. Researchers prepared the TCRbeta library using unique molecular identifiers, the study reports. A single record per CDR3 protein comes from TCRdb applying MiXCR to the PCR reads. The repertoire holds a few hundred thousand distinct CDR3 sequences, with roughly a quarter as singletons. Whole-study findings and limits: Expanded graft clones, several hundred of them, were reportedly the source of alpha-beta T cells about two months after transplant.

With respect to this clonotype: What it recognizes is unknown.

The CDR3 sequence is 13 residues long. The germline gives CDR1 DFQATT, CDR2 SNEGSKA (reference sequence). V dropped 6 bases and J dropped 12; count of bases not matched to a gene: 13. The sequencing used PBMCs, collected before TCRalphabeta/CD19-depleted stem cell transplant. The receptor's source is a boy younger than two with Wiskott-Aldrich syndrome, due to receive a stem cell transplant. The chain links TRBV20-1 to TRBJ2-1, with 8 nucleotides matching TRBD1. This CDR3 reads CSAHRQGWVVQFF. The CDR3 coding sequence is TGCAGTGCCCACCGACAGGGGTGGGTGGTGCAGTTCTTC.